This T cell receptor beta chain was sequenced in a study of T-cell reconstitution after alpha-beta-depleted transplantation in children. The CDR3 sequence is 12 residues long. Germline V CDR1 and CDR2: DFQATT, SNEGSKA (reference sequence). Trimming removed 5 bases from V and 3 bases from J, with 8 bases in between. This clonotype was seen many times. Its antigen is unidentified. Study observations and caveats: T-cell counts and diversity at one year post-transplant came mainly from newly produced T cells. For some patients, TCRbeta diversity was high at day 60 because of recipient T cells and thymic progenitors that survived.

The TCRbeta library was prepared with unique molecular identifiers. One entry per CDR3 protein, called by TCRdb with MiXCR from the PCR reads. The sample holds over 150,000 distinct CDR3 sequences; approximately 12% are singletons and the top ten take roughly an eighth. This specimen was PBMCs, taken before TCRalphabeta/CD19-depleted stem cell transplant. This sequence joins TRBV20-1 and TRBJ2-1; D is unclear. This clonotype originated in a boy aged 2 to 10 with acute myeloid leukemia, due to receive a stem cell transplant. The CDR3 nucleotides read TGCAGTGCTCCTTATCGCTACAATGAGCAGTTCTTC. Its translation is CSAPYRYNEQFF.